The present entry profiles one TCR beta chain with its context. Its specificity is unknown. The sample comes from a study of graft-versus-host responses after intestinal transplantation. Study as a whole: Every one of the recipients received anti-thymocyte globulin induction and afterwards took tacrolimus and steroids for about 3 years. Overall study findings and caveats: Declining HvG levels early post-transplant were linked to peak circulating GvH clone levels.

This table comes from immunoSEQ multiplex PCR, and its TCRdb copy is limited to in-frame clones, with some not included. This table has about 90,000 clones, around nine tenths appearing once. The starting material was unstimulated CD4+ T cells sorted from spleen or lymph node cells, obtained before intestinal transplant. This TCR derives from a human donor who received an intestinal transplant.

The chain's CDR3 is CASTYKYGRQELQETQYF. The CDR3 nucleotides are TGCGCCAGCACCTATAAATACGGAAGACAGGAGCTACAAGAGACCCAGTACTTC. This chain connects TRBV23-1 to TRBJ2-5; weak D call: TRBD1 (6 bases). TRBV23-1 is treated as an ORF (open reading frame) with a function not yet certain. CDR3 length: 18 residues. The V end was cut by 7 bases, the J end by 2 bases, with 26 bases between.